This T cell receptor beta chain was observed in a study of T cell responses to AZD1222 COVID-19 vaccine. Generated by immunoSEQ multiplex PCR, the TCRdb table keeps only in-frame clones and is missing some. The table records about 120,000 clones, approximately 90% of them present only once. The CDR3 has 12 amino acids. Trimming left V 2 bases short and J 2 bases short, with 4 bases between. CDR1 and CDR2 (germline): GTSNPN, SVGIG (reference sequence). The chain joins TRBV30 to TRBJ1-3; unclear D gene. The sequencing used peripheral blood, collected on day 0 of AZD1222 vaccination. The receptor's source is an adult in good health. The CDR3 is CAWSMAGNTIYF. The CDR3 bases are TGTGCCTGGAGTATGGCTGGAAACACCATATATTTT.